Below, 13 T cell receptor beta chains from the same sample are listed, as sequenced in a study of T cells after yellow fever vaccination. TCRdb redid the calling of the 5' RACE reads with MiXCR, one entry per CDR3 protein. The repertoire holds 150,000 to 200,000 distinct CDR3 sequences, with roughly 6.2% as singletons. Source: CD4+ T cells sorted from PBMCs, taken on the day of the first yellow fever vaccination. Receptors originate from a man aged 18 to 29 who received the YFV17D yellow fever vaccine.

As regards this clonotype: An end of the junction does not agree with germline; a read error may underlie this. This rearrangement joins TRBV11-2 to TRBJ1-2, with 7 bases that match TRBD1. This CDR3 comprises 14 residues. Germline V gene lookup returns CDR1 SGHAT and CDR2 FQNNGV. CDR3 amino acids: CASSSDRIVYGYIF. The DNA for the CDR3 is TGTGCCAGCAGCTCGGACAGGATCGTTTATGGCTACATCTTC.

This clonotype occurred many times. This chain joins TRBV9 and TRBJ2-6; D remains unclear. V lost 0 bases to trimming and J lost 0 bases, with 13 bases between them. CDR1 and CDR2 (germline): SGDLS, YYNGEE. The CDR3 runs to 18 residues. The CDR3 coding sequence is TGTGCCAGCAGCGTAGGCGTATCGCTCCTCTCTGGGGCCAACGTCCTGACTTTC. It specifies CASSVGVSLLSGANVLTF.

This chain joins TRBV20-1 and TRBJ2-5; D gene unclear. CDR1 and CDR2 (germline): DFQATT, SNEGSKA (reference sequence). This CDR3 is 14 amino acids long. The V end lost 3 bases, the J end lost 5 bases, and 16 bases lay between the germline ends. The CDR3 DNA reads as TGCAGTGCTAGTCGGAAGACCGCTGCGGAGACCCAGTACTTC. The encoded protein is CSASRKTAAETQYF.

This clonotype has just a few counts. The J gene is TRBJ1-6, the V gene TRBV5-1, with TRBD1 identical over 8 bases. Losses at the gene ends were 4 bases for V and 3 bases for J; bases not matched to a gene: 3. This CDR3 spans 15 amino acids. Germline assignment: CDR1 SGHRS and CDR2 YFSETQ. CDR3 residues: CASSIGTGYNSPLHF. CDR3 nucleotide sequence: TGCGCCAGCAGCATAGGGACAGGCTATAATTCACCCCTCCACTTT.

The sample holds a few counts of this clonotype. The chain carries TRBV6-6 and TRBJ1-1; 9 bases agree with TRBD1. There are 12 residues in the CDR3. J was trimmed by 12 bases and V by 5 bases; bases with no gene match: 7. CDR1 is MNHNY, CDR2 SVGAGI, per germline (reference sequence). The CDR3 sequence is CASSTDRGGSFF. The CDR3 DNA is TGTGCCAGCAGTACCGACAGGGGGGGATCTTTCTTT.

This clonotype came up many times. The V call is TRBV5-1, the J call TRBJ2-1; tentatively, D is TRBD2 (6 bases). V shed 9 bases and J shed 8 bases, with 18 bases lying between them. The CDR3 loop spans 13 amino acids. Germline CDR1 is SGHRS and CDR2 is YFSETQ. Here the CDR3 DNA reads TGCGCCACACTGGACGGAGGGCTCTATGAGCAGTTCTTC. It encodes CATLDGGLYEQFF. The full variable domain, completed using reference TRBV5-1 and TRBJ2-1, is KAGVTQTPRYLIKTRGQQVTLSCSPISGHRSVSWYQQTPGQGLQFLFEYFSETQRNKGNFPGRFSGRQFSNSRSEMNVSTLELGDSALYLCATLDGGLYEQFFGPGTRLTVL.

This clonotype has just a few counts. The chain carries TRBV20-1 and TRBJ2-5; maybe TRBD2 (6 bases). The V and J ends lost 8 bases and 5 bases respectively, with 15 bases between them. Germline-derived CDR1 and CDR2 are DFQATT and SNEGSKA (reference sequence). CDR3 length: 12 residues. The CDR3 here is CSRRTAGETQYF. CDR3 in DNA: TGCAGTCGGAGGACGGCGGGGGAGACCCAGTACTTC.

This clonotype was detected ten times or more. The chain carries TRBV5-1 and TRBJ2-7; 11 nucleotides match TRBD2. J was trimmed by 0 bases and V by 4 bases; bases with no gene match: 9. The CDR3 has 17 amino acids. In germline, CDR1 is SGHRS, CDR2 YFSETQ. The CDR3 DNA sequence: TGCGCCAGCAGCCCACCTACTAGCGGGGGCTTCTCCTACGAGCAGTACTTC. It codes for CASSPPTSGGFSYEQYF.

J is TRBJ1-5 and V is TRBV7-2; D is ambiguous. Between the trimmed V and J ends, which lost 5 bases and 3 bases, there was a span of 17 bases. Germline V gene data show CDR1 as SGHTA and CDR2 as FQGNSA. The CDR3 loop spans 16 amino acids. In DNA, the CDR3 is TGTGCCAGCAGCCCTCGTGTTGGGCTTCTCAATCAGCCCCAGCATTTT. Protein sequence: CASSPRVGLLNQPQHF.

This clonotype was observed a handful of times. The genes are TRBV4-3 and TRBJ1-6; 7 bases are shared with TRBD1. After removal of 3 bases from V and 5 bases from J, the junction contained 4 bases not matched to a gene. From germline, CDR1 is LGHNA and CDR2 YSLEER. The CDR3 runs 15 residues. CDR3 in DNA: TGCGCCAGCAGCCAGGGGACAGTAAATAATTCACCCCTCCACTTT. This gives the protein CASSQGTVNNSPLHF.

The sample holds a few counts of this clonotype. The genes are TRBV4-3 and TRBJ2-1; D may match TRBD1 or TRBD2 (5 bases each). CDR3 length equals 16 residues. In germline, CDR1 is LGHNA, CDR2 YSLEER. The V and J ends lost 0 bases and 4 bases respectively, with 13 bases between them. The CDR3 region has the DNA TGCGCCAGCAGCCAAGATACGCAGGGCGGGTACAATGAGCAGTTCTTC. Translating gives CASSQDTQGGYNEQFF.

The rearrangement links TRBV7-6 to TRBJ2-3, with D perhaps TRBD2 (6 bases). The V end was cut by 10 bases, the J end by 0 bases, with 14 bases between. The V gene's germline CDR1 is SGHVS and CDR2 FNYEAQ. The CDR3 consists of 14 residues. CDR3 loop: CATRRESSTDTQYF. In DNA form, the CDR3 reads TGTGCCACCCGTCGGGAGTCCAGCACAGATACGCAGTATTTT.

This clonotype was seen repeatedly, ten times or more. The rearrangement links TRBV5-1 to TRBJ2-3; D ambiguous. The CDR3 length is 14 residues. CDR1 is SGHRS, CDR2 YFSETQ, per germline. V was trimmed by 0 bases and J by 4 bases, leaving 9 bases between them. The CDR3 protein is CASSLAGEPDTQYF. In nucleotides, the CDR3 is TGCGCCAGCAGCTTGGCTGGGGAACCAGATACGCAGTATTTT. The full variable domain, with the rest looked up from reference TRBV5-1 and TRBJ2-3, is KAGVTQTPRYLIKTRGQQVTLSCSPISGHRSVSWYQQTPGQGLQFLFEYFSETQRNKGNFPGRFSGRQFSNSRSEMNVSTLELGDSALYLCASSLAGEPDTQYFGPGTRLTVL.